This T cell receptor beta chain was profiled in a study of blood T cell repertoires in COVID-19. Whole-study context: Spain, Italy and the United States supplied samples that represented acute and convalescent COVID-19.

In the study's own analysis: Reference gene primer amplification gave estimated nucleated cell counts. Clones were sequenced by immunoSEQ multiplex PCR, and TCRdb holds only the in-frame ones, with some missing. V and J calls and clone size are those listed in that table; D and trimming were worked out from the DNA. The table has 180,000 or so clones, 75% to 90% seen once; the top ten hold around 7.8%. Germline CDR1 SGDLS, CDR2 YYNGEE. This CDR3 contains 14 residues. V lost 6 bases and J lost 3; bases outside the gene matches: 4. This TCR derives from an older woman with acute or convalescent COVID-19. This rearrangement joins TRBV9 to TRBJ2-7, with TRBD2 matching 12 bases. Material for sequencing was peripheral blood. DNA for the CDR3: TGTGCCAGCACCCCGGGACTAGCGGGCTACGAGCAGTACTTC. Translation gives CASTPGLAGYEQYF.